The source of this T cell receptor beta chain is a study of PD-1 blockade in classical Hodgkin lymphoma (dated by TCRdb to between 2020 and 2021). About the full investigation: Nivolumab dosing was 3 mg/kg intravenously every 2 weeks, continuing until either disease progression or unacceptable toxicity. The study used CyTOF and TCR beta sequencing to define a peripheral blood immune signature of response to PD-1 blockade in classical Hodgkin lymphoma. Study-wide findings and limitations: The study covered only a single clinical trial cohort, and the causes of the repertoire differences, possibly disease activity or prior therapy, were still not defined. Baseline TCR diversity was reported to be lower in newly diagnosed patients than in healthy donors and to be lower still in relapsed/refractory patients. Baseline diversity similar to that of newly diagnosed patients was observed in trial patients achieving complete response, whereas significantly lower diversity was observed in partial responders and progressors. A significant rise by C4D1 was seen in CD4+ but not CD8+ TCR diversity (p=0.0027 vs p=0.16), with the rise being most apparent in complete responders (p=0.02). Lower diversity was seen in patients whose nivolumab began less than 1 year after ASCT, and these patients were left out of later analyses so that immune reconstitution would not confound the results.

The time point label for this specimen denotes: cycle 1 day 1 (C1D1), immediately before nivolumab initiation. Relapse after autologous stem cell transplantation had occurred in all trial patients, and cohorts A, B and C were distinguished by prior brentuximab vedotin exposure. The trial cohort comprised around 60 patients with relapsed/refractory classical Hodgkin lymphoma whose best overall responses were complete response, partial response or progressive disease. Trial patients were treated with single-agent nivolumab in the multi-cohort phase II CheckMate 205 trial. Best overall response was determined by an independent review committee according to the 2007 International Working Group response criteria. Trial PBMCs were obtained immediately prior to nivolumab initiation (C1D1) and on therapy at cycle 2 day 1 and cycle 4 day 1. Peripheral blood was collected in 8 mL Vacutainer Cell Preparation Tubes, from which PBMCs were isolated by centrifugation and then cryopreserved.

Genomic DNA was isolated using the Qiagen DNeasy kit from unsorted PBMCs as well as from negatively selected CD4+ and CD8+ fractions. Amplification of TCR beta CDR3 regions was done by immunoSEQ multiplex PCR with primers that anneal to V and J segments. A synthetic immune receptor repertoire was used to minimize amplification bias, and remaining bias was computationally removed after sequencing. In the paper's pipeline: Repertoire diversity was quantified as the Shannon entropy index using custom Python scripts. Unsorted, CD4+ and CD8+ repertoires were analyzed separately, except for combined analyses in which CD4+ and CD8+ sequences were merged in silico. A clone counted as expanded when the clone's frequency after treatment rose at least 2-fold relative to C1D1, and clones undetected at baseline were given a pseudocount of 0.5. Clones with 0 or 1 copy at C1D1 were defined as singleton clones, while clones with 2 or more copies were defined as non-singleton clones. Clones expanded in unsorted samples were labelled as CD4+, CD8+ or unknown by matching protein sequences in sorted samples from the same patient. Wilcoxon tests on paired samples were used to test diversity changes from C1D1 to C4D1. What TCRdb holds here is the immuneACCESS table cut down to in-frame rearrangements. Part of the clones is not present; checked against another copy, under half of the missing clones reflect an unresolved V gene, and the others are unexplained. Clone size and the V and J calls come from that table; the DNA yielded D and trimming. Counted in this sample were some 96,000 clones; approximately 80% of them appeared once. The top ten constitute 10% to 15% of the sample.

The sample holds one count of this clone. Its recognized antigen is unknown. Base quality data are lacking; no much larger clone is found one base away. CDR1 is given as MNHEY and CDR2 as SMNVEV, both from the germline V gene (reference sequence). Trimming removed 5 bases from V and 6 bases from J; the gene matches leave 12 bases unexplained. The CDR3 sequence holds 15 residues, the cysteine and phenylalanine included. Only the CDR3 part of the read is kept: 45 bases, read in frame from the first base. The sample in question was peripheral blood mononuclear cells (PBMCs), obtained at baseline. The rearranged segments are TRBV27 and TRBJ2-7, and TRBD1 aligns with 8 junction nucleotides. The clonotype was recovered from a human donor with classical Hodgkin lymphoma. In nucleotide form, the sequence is TGTGCCAGCAGTACCCGACAGGGGACCGTACGCGAGCAGTACTTC. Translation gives CASSTRQGTVREQYF.